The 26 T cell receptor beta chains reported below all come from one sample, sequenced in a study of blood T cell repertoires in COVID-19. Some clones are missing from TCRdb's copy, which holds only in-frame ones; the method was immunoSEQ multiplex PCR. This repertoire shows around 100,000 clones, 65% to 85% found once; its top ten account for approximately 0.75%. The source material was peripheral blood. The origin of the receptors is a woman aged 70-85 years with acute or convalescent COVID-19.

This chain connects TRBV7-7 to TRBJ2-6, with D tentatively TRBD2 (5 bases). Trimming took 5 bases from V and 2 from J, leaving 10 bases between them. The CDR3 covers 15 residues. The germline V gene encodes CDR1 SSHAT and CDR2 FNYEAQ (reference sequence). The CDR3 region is CASSPEGAGANVLTF. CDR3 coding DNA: TGTGCCAGCAGCCCCGAGGGTGCTGGGGCCAACGTCCTGACTTTC.

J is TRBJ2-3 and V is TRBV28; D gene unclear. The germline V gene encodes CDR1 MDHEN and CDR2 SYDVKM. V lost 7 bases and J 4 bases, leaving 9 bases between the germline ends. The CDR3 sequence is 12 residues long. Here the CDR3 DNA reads TGTGCCAGCACCTCTCCCCCAGATACGCAGTATTTT. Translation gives CASTSPPDTQYF.

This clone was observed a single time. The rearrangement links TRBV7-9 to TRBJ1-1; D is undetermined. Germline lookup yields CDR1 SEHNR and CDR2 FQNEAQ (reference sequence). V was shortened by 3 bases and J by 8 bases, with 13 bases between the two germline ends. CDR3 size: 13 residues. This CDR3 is CASSLIRSTEAFF. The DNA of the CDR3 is TGTGCCAGCAGCTTGATTAGGAGTACCGAAGCTTTCTTT. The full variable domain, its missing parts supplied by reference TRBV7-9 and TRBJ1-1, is DTGVSQNPRHKITKRGQNVTFRCDPISEHNRLYWYRQTLGQGPEFLTYFQNEAQLEKSRLLSDRFSAERPKGSFSTLEIQRTEQGDSAMYLCASSLIRSTEAFFGQGTRLTVV.

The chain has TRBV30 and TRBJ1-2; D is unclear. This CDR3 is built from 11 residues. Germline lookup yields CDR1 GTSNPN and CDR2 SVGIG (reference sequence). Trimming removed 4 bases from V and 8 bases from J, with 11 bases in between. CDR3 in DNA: TGTGCCTGGAATAGAAAGGAGGGCTACACCTTC. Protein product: CAWNRKEGYTF.

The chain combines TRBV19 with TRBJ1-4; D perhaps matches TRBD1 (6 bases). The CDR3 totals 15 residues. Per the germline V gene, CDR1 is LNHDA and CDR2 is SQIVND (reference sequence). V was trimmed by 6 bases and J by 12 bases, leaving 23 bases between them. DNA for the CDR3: TGTGCCAGTAGCTCTAAGTCCGGCAGACAGGTTCAACTGTTTTTT. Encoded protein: CASSSKSGRQVQLFF.

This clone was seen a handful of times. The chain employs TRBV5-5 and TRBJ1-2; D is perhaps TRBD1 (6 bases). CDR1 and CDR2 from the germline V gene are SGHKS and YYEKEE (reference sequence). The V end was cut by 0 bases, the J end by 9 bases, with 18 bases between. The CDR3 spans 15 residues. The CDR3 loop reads CASSLARGHPIRYTF. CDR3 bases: TGTGCCAGCAGCTTGGCCAGGGGTCATCCTATCCGCTACACCTTC.

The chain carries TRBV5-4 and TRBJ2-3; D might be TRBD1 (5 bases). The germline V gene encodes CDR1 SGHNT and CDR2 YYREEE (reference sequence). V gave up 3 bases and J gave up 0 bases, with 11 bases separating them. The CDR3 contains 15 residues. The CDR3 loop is CASSWGGVSTDTQYF. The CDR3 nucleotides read TGTGCCAGCAGCTGGGGCGGAGTTAGCACAGATACGCAGTATTTT.

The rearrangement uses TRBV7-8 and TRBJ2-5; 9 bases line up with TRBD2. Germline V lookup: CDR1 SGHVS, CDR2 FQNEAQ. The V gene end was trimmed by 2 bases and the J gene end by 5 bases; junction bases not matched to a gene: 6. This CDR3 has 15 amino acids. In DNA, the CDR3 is TGTGCCAGCAGCTTACCAGCGGGAGGTGGTGAGACCCAGTACTTC. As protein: CASSLPAGGGETQYF.

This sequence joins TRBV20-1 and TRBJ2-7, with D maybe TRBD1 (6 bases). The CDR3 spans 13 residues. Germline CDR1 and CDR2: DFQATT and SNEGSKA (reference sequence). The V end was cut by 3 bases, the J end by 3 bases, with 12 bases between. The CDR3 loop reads CSASPGQFYEQYF. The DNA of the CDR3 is TGCAGTGCTAGTCCTGGACAGTTCTACGAGCAGTACTTC.

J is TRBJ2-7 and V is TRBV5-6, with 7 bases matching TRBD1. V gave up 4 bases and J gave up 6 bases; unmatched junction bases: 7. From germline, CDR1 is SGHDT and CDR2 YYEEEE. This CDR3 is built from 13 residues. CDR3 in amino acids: CASSPRAGGEQYF. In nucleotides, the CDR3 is TGTGCCAGCAGCCCGAGGGCAGGGGGCGAGCAGTACTTC.

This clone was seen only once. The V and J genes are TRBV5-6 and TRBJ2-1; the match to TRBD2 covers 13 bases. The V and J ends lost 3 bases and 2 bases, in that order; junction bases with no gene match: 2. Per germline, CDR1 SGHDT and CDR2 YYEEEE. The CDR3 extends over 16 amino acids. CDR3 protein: CASSSGLAGAYNEQFF. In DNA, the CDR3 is TGTGCCAGCAGCTCCGGACTAGCGGGGGCCTACAATGAGCAGTTCTTC.

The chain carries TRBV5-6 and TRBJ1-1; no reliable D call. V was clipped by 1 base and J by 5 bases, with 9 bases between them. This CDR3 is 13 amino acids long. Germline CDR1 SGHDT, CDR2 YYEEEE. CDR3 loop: CASSLSAWTEAFF. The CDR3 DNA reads TGTGCCAGCAGCTTGTCCGCGTGGACTGAAGCTTTCTTT. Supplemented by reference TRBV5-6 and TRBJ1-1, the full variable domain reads DAGVTQSPTHLIKTRGQQVTLRCSPKSGHDTVSWYQQALGQGPQFIFQYYEEEERQRGNFPDRFSGHQFPNYSSELNVNALLLGDSALYLCASSLSAWTEAFFGQGTRLTVV.

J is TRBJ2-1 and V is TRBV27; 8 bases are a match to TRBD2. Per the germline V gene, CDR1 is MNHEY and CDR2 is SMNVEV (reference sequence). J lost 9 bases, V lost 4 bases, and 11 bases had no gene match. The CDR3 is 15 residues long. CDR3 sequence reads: CASSSPQRESLEQFF. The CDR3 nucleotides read TGTGCCAGCAGTTCGCCCCAGCGGGAGAGTCTTGAGCAGTTCTTC.

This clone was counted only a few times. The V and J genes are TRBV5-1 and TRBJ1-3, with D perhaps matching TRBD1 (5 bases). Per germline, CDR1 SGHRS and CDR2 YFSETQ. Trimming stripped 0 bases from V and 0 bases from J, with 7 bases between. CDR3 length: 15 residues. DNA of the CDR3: TGCGCCAGCAGCTTGGAGGACAACTCTGGAAACACCATATATTTT. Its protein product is CASSLEDNSGNTIYF.

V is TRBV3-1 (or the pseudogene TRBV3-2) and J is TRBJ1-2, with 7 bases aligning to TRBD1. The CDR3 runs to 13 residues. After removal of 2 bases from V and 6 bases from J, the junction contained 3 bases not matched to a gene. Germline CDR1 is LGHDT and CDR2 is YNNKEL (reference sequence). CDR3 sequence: CASSQNRGHGYTF. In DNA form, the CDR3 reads TGTGCCAGCAGCCAAAACAGGGGTCATGGCTACACCTTC.

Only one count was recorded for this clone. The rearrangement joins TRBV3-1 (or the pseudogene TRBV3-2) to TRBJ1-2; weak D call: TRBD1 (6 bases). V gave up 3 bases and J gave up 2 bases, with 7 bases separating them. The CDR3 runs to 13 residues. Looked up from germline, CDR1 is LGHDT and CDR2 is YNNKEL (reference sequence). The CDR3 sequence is CASSQRGNYGYTF. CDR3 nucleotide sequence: TGTGCCAGCAGCCAGAGGGGGAACTATGGCTACACCTTC.

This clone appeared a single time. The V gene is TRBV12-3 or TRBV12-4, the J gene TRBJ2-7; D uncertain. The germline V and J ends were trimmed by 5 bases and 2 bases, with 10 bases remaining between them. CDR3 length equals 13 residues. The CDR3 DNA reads TGTGCCAGCAGTCTCACTACCACCTACGAGCAGTACTTC. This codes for CASSLTTTYEQYF.

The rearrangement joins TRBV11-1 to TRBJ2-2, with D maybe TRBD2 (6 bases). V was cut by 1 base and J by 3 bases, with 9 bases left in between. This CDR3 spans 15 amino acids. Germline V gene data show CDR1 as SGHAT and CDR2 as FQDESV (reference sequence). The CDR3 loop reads CASSLDGRDTGELFF. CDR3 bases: TGTGCCAGCAGCTTAGACGGGAGAGACACCGGGGAGCTGTTTTTT.

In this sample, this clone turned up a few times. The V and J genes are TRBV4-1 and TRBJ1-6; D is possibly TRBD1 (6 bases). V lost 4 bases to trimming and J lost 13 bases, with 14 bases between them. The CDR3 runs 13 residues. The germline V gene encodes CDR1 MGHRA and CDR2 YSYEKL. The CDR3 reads CASSLPQGKPLHF. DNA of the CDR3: TGCGCCAGCAGCCTGCCCCAGGGGAAGCCCCTCCACTTT.

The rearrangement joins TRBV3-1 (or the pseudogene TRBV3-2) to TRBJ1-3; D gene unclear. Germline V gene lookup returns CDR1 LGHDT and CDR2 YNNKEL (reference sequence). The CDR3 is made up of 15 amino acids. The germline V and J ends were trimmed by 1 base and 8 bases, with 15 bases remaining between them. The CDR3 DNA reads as TGTGCCAGCAGCCAAGTGGGCCCTACGTTGGACACCATATATTTT. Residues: CASSQVGPTLDTIYF.

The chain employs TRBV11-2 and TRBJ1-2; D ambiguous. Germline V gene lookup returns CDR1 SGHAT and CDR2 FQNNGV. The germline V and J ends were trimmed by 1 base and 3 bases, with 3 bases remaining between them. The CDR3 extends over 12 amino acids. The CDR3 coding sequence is TGTGCCAGCAGCTTAGTAGACTATGGCTACACCTTC. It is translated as CASSLVDYGYTF.

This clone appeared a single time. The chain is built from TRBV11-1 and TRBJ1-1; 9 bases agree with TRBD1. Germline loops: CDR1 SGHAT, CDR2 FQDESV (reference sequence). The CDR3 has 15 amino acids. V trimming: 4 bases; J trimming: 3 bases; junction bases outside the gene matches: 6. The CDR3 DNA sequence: TGTGCCAGCAGCTCCGGACAGGGGCCATACACTGAAGCTTTCTTT. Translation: CASSSGQGPYTEAFF.

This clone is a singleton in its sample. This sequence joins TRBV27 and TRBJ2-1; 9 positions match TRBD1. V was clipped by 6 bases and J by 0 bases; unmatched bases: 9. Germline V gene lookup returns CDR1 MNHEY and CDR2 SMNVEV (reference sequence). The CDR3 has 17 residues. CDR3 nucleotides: TGTGCCAGCAGCCTTGGGACAGGGTTCGGCTCCTACAATGAGCAGTTCTTC. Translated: CASSLGTGFGSYNEQFF.

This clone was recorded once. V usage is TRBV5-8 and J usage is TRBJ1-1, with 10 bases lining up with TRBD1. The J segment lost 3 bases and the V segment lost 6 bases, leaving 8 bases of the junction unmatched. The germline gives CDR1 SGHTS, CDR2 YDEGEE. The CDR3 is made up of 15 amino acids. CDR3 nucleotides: TGTGCCAGCAATCTGGGACAGGGGCGGTACACTGAAGCTTTCTTT. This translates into CASNLGQGRYTEAFF.

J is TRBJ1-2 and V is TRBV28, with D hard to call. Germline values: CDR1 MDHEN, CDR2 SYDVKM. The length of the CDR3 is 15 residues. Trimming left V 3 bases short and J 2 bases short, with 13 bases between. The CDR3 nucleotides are TGTGCCAGCAGTTTCCCGTTGGGCGCGAACTATGGCTACACCTTC. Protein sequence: CASSFPLGANYGYTF.

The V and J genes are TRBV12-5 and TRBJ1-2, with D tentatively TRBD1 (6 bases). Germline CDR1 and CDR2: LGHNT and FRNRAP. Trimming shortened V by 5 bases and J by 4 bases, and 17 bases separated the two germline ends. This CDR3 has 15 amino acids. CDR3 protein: CASGPPSQGFYGYTF. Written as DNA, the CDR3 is TGTGCTAGTGGTCCCCCGTCCCAGGGGTTCTATGGCTACACCTTC.